The rows below give T cell receptor beta chains drawn from one sample of a study of shared clonotypes between healthy human individuals. TCRdb's copy holds only in-frame clones and misses some; the assay was immunoSEQ multiplex PCR. This table has around 2,000,000 clones, 85% to 95% appearing once. The specimen was naive CD8+ T cells from PBMCs. The receptors come from a man between 18 and 29 years old in good health. Some clones in this sample may be carry-over from other donors' samples. Both conserved end residues are part of each CDR3. D genes are given only for firm matches. Size tells how often a clone was seen (once, few, many) or the class of an expanded clone, and some rows leave it out.

clone size: NA
J gene: TRBJ2-7
V gene: TRBV5-1
D gene: TRBD1
CDR3 protein: CASSPGTVPYEQYF
CDR3 DNA: TGCGCCAGCAGCCCCGGGACAGTACCATACGAGCAGTACTTC

clone size: NA
J gene: TRBJ2-7
V gene: TRBV19
D gene: TRBD2
CDR3 protein: CASSMIAGVNYEQYF
CDR3 DNA: TGTGCCAGTAGTATGATAGCGGGAGTGAACTACGAGCAGTACTTC

clone size: NA
J gene: TRBJ2-7
V gene: TRBV4-1
D gene: TRBD2
CDR3 protein: CASGPLAGGTYEQYF
CDR3 DNA: TGCGCCAGCGGACCACTAGCGGGAGGGACCTACGAGCAGTACTTC

clone size: NA
J gene: TRBJ2-5
V gene: TRBV5-4
D gene: NA
CDR3 protein: CASSPVPGAQYF
CDR3 DNA: TGTGCCAGCAGTCCGGTCCCCGGGGCCCAGTACTTC

clone size: NA
J gene: TRBJ1-5
V gene: TRBV7-8
D gene: NA
CDR3 protein: CASSLSGPINQPQHF
CDR3 DNA: TGTGCCAGCAGCTTATCTGGCCCGATCAATCAGCCCCAGCATTTT

clone size: NA
J gene: TRBJ2-1
V gene: TRBV27
D gene: TRBD2
CDR3 protein: CASSLLLAGGPHEQFF
CDR3 DNA: TGTGCCAGCAGTTTATTACTAGCGGGAGGTCCCCATGAGCAGTTCTTC

clone size: NA
J gene: TRBJ1-1
V gene: TRBV2
D gene: TRBD1
CDR3 protein: CARIIQGAGTEAFF
CDR3 DNA: TGTGCCAGGATAATACAGGGGGCTGGCACTGAAGCTTTCTTT

clone size: NA
J gene: TRBJ2-6
V gene: TRBV27
D gene: NA
CDR3 protein: CASKRGPPSGANVLTF
CDR3 DNA: TGTGCCAGCAAAAGGGGACCGCCCTCTGGGGCCAACGTCCTGACTTTC

clone size: NA
J gene: TRBJ1-2
V gene: TRBV6-7
D gene: TRBD1
CDR3 protein: CASRGQGAKLYGYTF
CDR3 DNA: TGTGCCAGCCGAGGACAGGGGGCGAAATTATATGGCTACACCTTC

clone size: few
J gene: TRBJ1-2
V gene: TRBV27
D gene: NA
CDR3 protein: CASSPLQGYGYTF
CDR3 DNA: TGTGCCAGCAGTCCCCTCCAGGGTTATGGCTACACCTTC

clone size: NA
J gene: TRBJ1-2
V gene: TRBV9
D gene: TRBD1
CDR3 protein: CASSVDLYRGTNGYTF
CDR3 DNA: TGTGCCAGCAGCGTAGATCTGTACAGGGGAACAAATGGCTACACCTTC

clone size: NA
J gene: TRBJ1-1
V gene: TRBV7-9
D gene: NA
CDR3 protein: CASSLGSRDEAFF
CDR3 DNA: TGTGCCAGCAGCTTAGGGAGCAGGGATGAAGCTTTCTTT

clone size: once
J gene: TRBJ1-2
V gene: TRBV9
D gene: NA
CDR3 protein: CASSAIIGGVINYGYTF
CDR3 DNA: TGTGCCAGCAGCGCCATAATTGGCGGGGTTATTAACTATGGCTACACCTTC

clone size: NA
J gene: TRBJ2-1
V gene: TRBV5-1
D gene: TRBD2
CDR3 protein: CASSLARLAGVGEQFF
CDR3 DNA: TGCGCCAGCAGCTTGGCCAGACTAGCGGGAGTAGGCGAGCAGTTCTTC

clone size: NA
J gene: TRBJ2-1
V gene: TRBV6-1
D gene: NA
CDR3 protein: CASSELVEGGSEQFF
CDR3 DNA: TGTGCCAGCAGTGAATTGGTGGAGGGAGGTTCTGAGCAGTTCTTC

clone size: NA
J gene: TRBJ2-1
V gene: TRBV27
D gene: TRBD2
CDR3 protein: CASSEGLAGLNNEQFF
CDR3 DNA: TGTGCCAGCAGTGAAGGACTAGCGGGTCTCAACAATGAGCAGTTCTTC

clone size: NA
J gene: TRBJ2-3
V gene: TRBV7-2
D gene: TRBD2
CDR3 protein: CASSFRTSAYTDTQYF
CDR3 DNA: TGTGCCAGCAGCTTCCGGACTAGCGCTTACACTGATACGCAGTATTTT

clone size: NA
J gene: TRBJ2-3
V gene: TRBV29-1
D gene: TRBD2
CDR3 protein: CSVYVVAGEDTQYF
CDR3 DNA: TGCAGCGTTTATGTGGTAGCGGGAGAGGATACGCAGTATTTT